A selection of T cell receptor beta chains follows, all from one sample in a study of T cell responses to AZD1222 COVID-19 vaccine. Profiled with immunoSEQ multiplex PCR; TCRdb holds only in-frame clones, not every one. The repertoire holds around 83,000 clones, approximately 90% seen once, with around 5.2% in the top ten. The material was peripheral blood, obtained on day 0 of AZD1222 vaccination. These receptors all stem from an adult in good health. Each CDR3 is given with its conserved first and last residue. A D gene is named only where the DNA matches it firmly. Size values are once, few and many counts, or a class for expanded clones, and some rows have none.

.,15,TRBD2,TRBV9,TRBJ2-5,TGTGCCAGCAGCGTAGGTTCTAGCGGGGAAGAGACCCAGTACTTC,CASSVGSSGEETQYF
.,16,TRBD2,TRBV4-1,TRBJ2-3,TGCGCCAGCAGCCGTGGGCTAGCGGGAGATAAAGATACGCAGTATTTT,CASSRGLAGDKDTQYF
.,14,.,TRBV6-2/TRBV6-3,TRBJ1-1,TGTGCCAGCAGTTCAACCTTGACTAACACTGAAGCTTTCTTT,CASSSTLTNTEAFF
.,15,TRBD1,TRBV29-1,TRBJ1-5,TGCAGCGTAGCCAATACCGGGACAGGGAATCAGCCCCAGCATTTT,CSVANTGTGNQPQHF
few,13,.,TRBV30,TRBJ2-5,TGTGCCTGGAGGACTAGGGCCCCAGAGACCCAGTACTTC,CAWRTRAPETQYF
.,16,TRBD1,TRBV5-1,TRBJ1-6,TGCGCCAGCAGCGGCGGACCGGGACAGGGAAGTTCACCCCTCCACTTT,CASSGGPGQGSSPLHF
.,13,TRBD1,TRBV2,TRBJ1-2,TGTGCCAGCAGTCCACAGGGGGATGGCGGCTACACCTTC,CASSPQGDGGYTF
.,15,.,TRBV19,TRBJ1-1,TGTGCCAGTAACCCTTTTGGGGACGTCAGGACTGAAGCTTTCTTT,CASNPFGDVRTEAFF
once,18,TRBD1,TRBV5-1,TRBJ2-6,TGCGCCAGCAGCGAAGCGGGACAGGGGGCGATTGGGGCCAACGTCCTGACTTTC,CASSEAGQGAIGANVLTF
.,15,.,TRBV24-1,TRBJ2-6,TGTGCCACCAGTGATGAAGGGTATGGGGCCAACGTCCTGACTTTC,CATSDEGYGANVLTF
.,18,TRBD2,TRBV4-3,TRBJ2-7,TGCGCCAGCAGCCAAGATCTTGGCCTAGCGGGAGGGTTCTACGAGCAGTACTTC,CASSQDLGLAGGFYEQYF
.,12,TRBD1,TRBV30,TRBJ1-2,TGTGCCTGGGGTGACAGGGGGGTCGGCTACACCTTC,CAWGDRGVGYTF
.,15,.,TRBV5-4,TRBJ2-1,TGTGCCAGCAGAAAACAGGGTAGCTCCTACAATGAGCAGTTCTTC,CASRKQGSSYNEQFF
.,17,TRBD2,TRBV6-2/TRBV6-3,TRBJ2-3,TGTGCCAGCAGTTACCGAAGTATGACTAGCCGTACAGATACGCAGTATTTT,CASSYRSMTSRTDTQYF
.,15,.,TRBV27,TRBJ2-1,TGTGCCAGCAGGTCTATCGGGGGTGGTTTCAATGAGCAGTTCTTC,CASRSIGGGFNEQFF
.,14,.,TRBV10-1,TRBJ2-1,TGCGCCAGCAGTGAAGGGCTGATTTCCAATGAGCAGTTCTTC,CASSEGLISNEQFF
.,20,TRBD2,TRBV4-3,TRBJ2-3,TGCGCCAGCAGCCAAGAGAGACTAGCGGGAGATGGGGCGAGCACAGATACGCAGTATTTT,CASSQERLAGDGASTDTQYF
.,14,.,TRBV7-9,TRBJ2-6,TGTGCCAGCAGCCACAGCTCTGGGGCCAACGTCCTGACTTTC,CASSHSSGANVLTF
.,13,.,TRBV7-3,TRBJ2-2,TGTGCCAGCAGCTCTCTCTCCGCCGGGGAGCTGTTTTTT,CASSSLSAGELFF
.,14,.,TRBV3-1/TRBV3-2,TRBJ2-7,TGTGCCAGCAGCCAAGAAGGCAGTTCCTACGAGCAGTACTTC,CASSQEGSSYEQYF
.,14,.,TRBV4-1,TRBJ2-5,TGCGCCAGCAGCCAAGGGTTGGGCCAAGAGACCCAGTACTTC,CASSQGLGQETQYF
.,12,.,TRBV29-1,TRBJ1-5,TGCAGCGTTGGGGAGGACAATCAGCCCCAGCATTTT,CSVGEDNQPQHF